This record concerns one T cell receptor beta chain sequence. Clones were sequenced by immunoSEQ multiplex PCR, and TCRdb holds only the in-frame ones, with some missing. The sample comprises 95,000 or so clones, approximately 95% of which are singletons, and roughly 0.33% rests with the top ten. Germline V gene lookup returns CDR1 SNHLY and CDR2 FYNNEI. Trimming took off 4 bases at V and 0 bases at J, with 3 bases between the two ends. CDR3 length: 12 residues. The sample originates from a study of technical replicates of blood from several donors. Source material: T cells isolated from PBMCs. This clonotype was sampled from a human donor in good health. The J gene is TRBJ2-5, the V gene TRBV2; no clear D gene. The DNA for the CDR3 is TGTGCCAGCAGTGTCTACCAAGAGACCCAGTACTTC. Translation: CASSVYQETQYF.